Presented here are 19 T cell receptor beta chains from one specimen sequenced in a study of cytomegalovirus exposure and HLA in healthy donors. With 60 Vbeta and 13 Jbeta primers, the PCR was carried out. Generated by immunoSEQ multiplex PCR, the TCRdb table keeps only in-frame clones and is missing some. The repertoire holds around 190,000 clones, with around 73% as singletons. Specimen: PBMCs. These receptors were obtained from a woman aged 25-40 years in good health and CMV-seronegative.

The CDR3 here is CASSLGGVGGQNEQYF. CDR3 DNA sequence: TGTGCCAGCAGCTTGGGTGGTGTGGGGGGACAGAACGAGCAGTACTTC. This chain uses TRBV5-6 with TRBJ2-5; a weak D match, TRBD1 (7 bases). The J call may be mistaken, given a closer DNA end match to TRBJ2-7. The CDR3 loop spans 16 amino acids. CDR1 and CDR2 (germline): SGHDT, YYEEEE.

The chain combines TRBV11-1 with TRBJ2-3, with 10 bases lining up with TRBD1. The CDR3 spans 17 residues. In germline, CDR1 is SGHAT, CDR2 FQDESV (reference sequence). Germline trimming cut 3 bases from V and 4 bases from J; bases unmatched to any gene: 10. The CDR3 is CASSFHPGTGAADTQYF. CDR3 DNA: TGTGCCAGCAGCTTCCATCCCGGGACAGGGGCTGCAGATACGCAGTATTTT.

The V gene is TRBV9, the J gene TRBJ1-1; weak D call: TRBD1 (6 bases). The V gene lost 3 bases and the J gene lost 1 base, with 16 bases spanning the gap. The CDR3 runs to 16 residues. Looked up from germline, CDR1 is SGDLS and CDR2 is YYNGEE. The chain's CDR3 is CASSAQGGVENTEAFF. The CDR3 region has the DNA TGTGCCAGCAGCGCTCAAGGGGGGGTAGAGAACACTGAAGCTTTCTTT.

The V gene is TRBV5-8, the J gene TRBJ1-2; 8 bases map to TRBD1. The length of the CDR3 is 15 residues. The ends lost 0 bases at V and 5 bases at J; junction bases unmatched: 6. Germline CDR1 SGHTS, CDR2 YDEGEE. The CDR3 DNA follows: TGTGCCAGCAGCTTGGTTGCAGGGGGCGCTTATGGCTACACCTTC. It yields the protein CASSLVAGGAYGYTF. Full variable domain (outside the CDR3, taken from reference TRBV5-8 and TRBJ1-2): EAGVTQSPTHLIKTRGQQATLRCSPISGHTSVYWYQQALGLGLQFLLWYDEGEERNRGNFPPRFSGRQFPNYSSELNVNALELEDSALYLCASSLVAGGAYGYTFGSGTRLTVV.

A single count supports this clone. The V call is TRBV7-9, the J call TRBJ1-2, with 8 bases matching TRBD1. Germline loops: CDR1 SEHNR, CDR2 FQNEAQ (reference sequence). The V and J ends lost 10 bases and 0 bases, in that order; junction bases with no gene match: 16. The CDR3 has 17 amino acids. The DNA of the CDR3 is TGTGCCAACGAGACATTATCCAGGGGGCTCGCTAACTATGGCTACACCTTC. As protein: CANETLSRGLANYGYTF.

This clone occurred a few times. This rearrangement joins TRBV5-1 to TRBJ1-1; 8 bases are shared with TRBD1. The junction had 15 bases not matched to a gene; V was cut back by 4 bases and J by 4 bases. From germline, CDR1 is SGHRS and CDR2 YFSETQ. This CDR3 region has 17 residues. The CDR3 DNA sequence: TGCGCCAGCAGCCGGGGCTGGGACAGGATATTTGGCACTGAAGCTTTCTTT. This sequence encodes CASSRGWDRIFGTEAFF.

This clone was seen once. The chain joins TRBV2 to TRBJ2-2, with a tentative D call TRBD2 (6 bases). There are 15 residues in the CDR3. Germline values: CDR1 SNHLY, CDR2 FYNNEI. Trimming took off 2 bases at V and 3 bases at J, with 10 bases between the two ends. CDR3 residues: CASSERGEYTGELFF. CDR3 DNA: TGTGCCAGCAGTGAACGCGGGGAGTACACCGGGGAGCTGTTTTTT.

This clone has a handful of counts. No DNA is shown, since the ends of the CDR3 on it are uncertain; the CDR3 is the one TCRdb lists. The gene calls are TRBV4-2 and TRBJ1-2; the table assigns TRBD1, which was not confirmed against the DNA. Ends included, the CDR3 has 15 residues. The V gene's germline CDR1 is LGHNA and CDR2 YNFKEQ. Here the CDR3 reads CASSQVGQGSDGYPF.

The chain carries TRBV27 and TRBJ2-7; 7 positions match TRBD2. J was trimmed by 2 bases and V by 7 bases; bases with no gene match: 8. The CDR3 covers 14 residues. Per germline, CDR1 MNHEY and CDR2 SMNVEV (reference sequence). CDR3 nucleotide sequence: TGTGCCAGCAAACTCAAAGCGGGAACCTACGAGCAGTACTTC. Protein product: CASKLKAGTYEQYF.

V is TRBV5-6 and J is TRBJ2-7; D gene uncertain. Trimming removed 5 bases from V and 1 base from J, with 19 bases in between. This CDR3 is built from 16 residues. Germline lookup yields CDR1 SGHDT and CDR2 YYEEEE. As DNA, the CDR3 is TGTGCCAGCAGGGGTGTTGGAGTTCGAGGATCCTACGAGCAGTACTTC. It yields the protein CASRGVGVRGSYEQYF.

The rearrangement uses TRBV6-1 and TRBJ2-4, with 8 bases fitting TRBD1. With V trimmed by 6 bases and J by 4 bases, 5 bases remained unmatched. Germline loops: CDR1 MNHNS, CDR2 SASEGT. CDR3 length: 14 residues. CDR3 sequence (DNA): TGTGCCAGCAGGGGCTGGACAGGGAAAAACATTCAGTACTTC. This sequence encodes CASRGWTGKNIQYF.

CDR3 sequence reads: CASSLSLSEAFF. The CDR3 nucleotides read TGTGCCAGCAGCTTGTCACTGTCTGAAGCTTTCTTT. The V gene is TRBV5-6, the J gene TRBJ1-1, with D unresolved. The V gene lost 1 base and the J gene lost 6 bases, with 7 bases spanning the gap. The germline gives CDR1 SGHDT, CDR2 YYEEEE. This CDR3 region has 12 residues. The variable domain in full, with the rest retrieved from reference TRBV5-6 and TRBJ1-1, is DAGVTQSPTHLIKTRGQQVTLRCSPKSGHDTVSWYQQALGQGPQFIFQYYEEEERQRGNFPDRFSGHQFPNYSSELNVNALLLGDSALYLCASSLSLSEAFFGQGTRLTVV.

Remarks on this clone: One junction end does not reproduce the germline sequence, and a read error may be involved. The chain links TRBV5-1 to TRBJ2-3; 16 positions match TRBD2. The CDR3 length is 17 residues. Germline assignment: CDR1 SGHRS and CDR2 YFSETQ. The CDR3 nucleotides read TGCGCCAGCAGCTGGGGACTAGCGGGAGGGTCCACAGATGCGCAGTATTTT. Its protein product is CASSWGLAGGSTDAQYF.

CDR3 DNA: TGCAGCGTTCTACTGAGGGCCAAGGGAGAGCAGTACTTC. This sequence encodes CSVLLRAKGEQYF. V gene TRBV29-1 combines with J gene TRBJ2-7; weak D call: TRBD2 (5 bases). Trimming shortened V by 5 bases and J by 7 bases, and 18 bases separated the two germline ends. Germline CDR1 reads SQVTM; CDR2 reads ANQGSEA. The CDR3 is made up of 13 amino acids.

The V gene is TRBV19, the J gene TRBJ2-7, with TRBD1 identical over 8 bases. The junction had 2 bases not matched to a gene; V was cut back by 3 bases and J by 1 base. Germline CDR1 is LNHDA and CDR2 is SQIVND (reference sequence). The CDR3 runs to 14 residues. CDR3 nucleotide sequence: TGTGCCAGTAGTATCCGGACAGGGTCCTACGAGCAGTACTTC. Protein product: CASSIRTGSYEQYF.

This chain uses TRBV5-1 with TRBJ2-3, with D possibly matching TRBD2 (7 bases). The germline CDR1 and CDR2 sequences are SGHRS and YFSETQ. This CDR3 has 11 residues. Trimming stripped 5 bases from V and 14 bases from J, with 15 bases between. The DNA for the CDR3 is TGCGCCAGCAGAGGGCGGGGGCCCGGGTATTTT. Its protein is CASRGRGPGYF.

V and J are TRBV6-1 and TRBJ1-4; D not certain. The V gene lost 7 bases and the J gene lost 6 bases, with 12 bases spanning the gap. Germline CDR1 reads MNHNS; CDR2 reads SASEGT. The CDR3 extends over 13 amino acids. CDR3 protein: CASTRQMDEKLFF. The CDR3 DNA reads as TGTGCCAGCACGCGGCAGATGGATGAAAAACTGTTTTTT.

This clone has a handful of counts. An end of the junction differs from the germline gene, which may be a read error. The chain uses TRBV5-1 and TRBJ1-2, with 7 bases that match TRBD1. Germline values: CDR1 SGHRS, CDR2 YFSETQ. The CDR3 is 15 residues long. CDR3 in amino acids: CASSPTGTEYYGYPF. In DNA form, the CDR3 reads TGCGCCAGCAGCCCTACAGGGACAGAATATTATGGCTACCCCTTC.

The chain combines TRBV27 with TRBJ2-2, with D tentatively TRBD1 (6 bases). V was pared by 5 bases and J by 3 bases, with 10 bases between. This CDR3 spans 14 amino acids. Germline-derived CDR1 and CDR2 are MNHEY and SMNVEV (reference sequence). CDR3 coding DNA: TGTGCCAGCAGTAGGACAGAATACACCGGGGAGCTGTTTTTT. Protein sequence: CASSRTEYTGELFF.